The rows below give T cell receptor beta chains drawn from one sample of a study of cytomegalovirus exposure and HLA in healthy donors. Assay used: immunoSEQ multiplex PCR; TCRdb lists only in-frame clones, some missing. The sample has 150,000 to 180,000 clones, around 79% seen once. The sequencing sample was made of PBMCs. These receptors were obtained from a young man in good health and CMV-seropositive. CDR3s include the opening cysteine and the closing phenylalanine or tryptophan. The D gene is left open where the match is weak. Only some rows state a clone size, as once, few, many or a class for expanded clones.

TRBD2 . TRBJ2-7 TRBV18 TGTGCCAGCTCACCACGACTCCAGACTAGCGGGGGATACTACGAGCAGTACTTC CASSPRLQTSGGYYEQYF
. . TRBJ1-4 TRBV7-9 TGTGCCAGCAGCTCTGGGACATACGCAACTAATGAAAAACTGTTTTTT CASSSGTYATNEKLFF
TRBD2 . TRBJ2-5 TRBV9 TGTGCCAGCAGCGTTTCTAGCGGGGGGGAGGAGACCCAGTACTTC CASSVSSGGEETQYF
. once TRBJ1-1 TRBV4-3 TGCGCCAGCAGCCGGGGGCAGCTGAATGAAGCTTTCTTT CASSRGQLNEAFF
. . TRBJ1-1 TRBV7-9 TGTGCCAGCACCCCATCCGGGGGGGAAAGGAACACTGAAGCTTTCTTT CASTPSGGERNTEAFF
. . TRBJ1-3 TRBV30 TGTGCCTGGAGTGCGGGAGAGGCGGGAAACACCATATATTTT CAWSAGEAGNTIYF
TRBD2 . TRBJ2-1 TRBV7-9 TGTTCCAGCAGCCCAGGAGCCTATAGCGGGAGAGAAGAGCAGTTCTTC CSSSPGAYSGREEQFF
. . TRBJ2-7 TRBV14 TGTGCCAGCAGCCAGAGCCCCAGGTTAGGAACCTACGAGCAGTACTTC CASSQSPRLGTYEQYF
. . TRBJ2-3 TRBV6-6 TGTGCCAGCAGTCAGACAGAGGTAAAAAGCACAGATACGCAGTATTTT CASSQTEVKSTDTQYF
TRBD2 . TRBJ2-3 TRBV5-4 TGTGCCGCCGGGACTAGCGTTGGCACAGATACGCAGTATTTT CAAGTSVGTDTQYF
. . TRBJ1-2 TRBV7-9 TGTGCCAGCAGCTTTCTGGAGGGTGTCGGAGGGTACACCTTC CASSFLEGVGGYTF
TRBD2 . TRBJ2-3 TRBV19 TGTGCCAGTAGTGATAGCGGGGGACTCACAGATACGCAGTATTTT CASSDSGGLTDTQYF
. . TRBJ2-5 TRBV7-2 TGTGCCAGCAGCTTCCGTCCGGGGAGAGAGACCCAGTACTTC CASSFRPGRETQYF
TRBD2 . TRBJ2-7 TRBV7-8 TGTGCCAGCAGCTTAACCGGGACTAGGCTCTACGAGCAGTACTTC CASSLTGTRLYEQYF
. . TRBJ2-2 TRBV12-5 TGTGCTAGTTCAGGTGGAGGGGCCACCGGGGAGCTGTTTTTT CASSGGGATGELFF
TRBD1 . TRBJ1-5 TRBV7-9 TGTGCCAGCAGCTTCATCAAGGGACAGGGGGGTTGGCCCCAGCATTTT CASSFIKGQGGWPQHF
TRBD1 medium-sized TRBJ2-7 TRBV6-1 TGTGCCAGCAGTGAAGTTGGGACAGAGTCCTACGAGCAGTACTTC CASSEVGTESYEQYF
. . TRBJ1-5 TRBV19 TGTGCCAGCAAACTTCAGGGAGGCAGCAATCAGCCCCAGCATTTT CASKLQGGSNQPQHF
TRBD1 . TRBJ1-1 TRBV19 TGTGCCAGTAGTTTCACAGGGGCCGTGAACACTGAAGCTTTCTTT CASSFTGAVNTEAFF
TRBD2 . TRBJ2-1 TRBV4-2 TGTGCCAGCAGCCCCCTGAGTAGCGGGAGGCGGAATGAGCAGTTCTTC CASSPLSSGRRNEQFF
. . TRBJ1-4 TRBV7-2 TGTGCCAGCAGCTTGGGAGTGAGGGCAACTAATGAAAAACTGTTTTTT CASSLGVRATNEKLFF
. . TRBJ2-2 TRBV28 TGTGCCAGCAGTTTGGACTTACCCAACACCGGGGAGCTGTTTTTT CASSLDLPNTGELFF
. . TRBJ2-2 TRBV27 TGTGCCAGCCTACGTCAGGTCCGGACTGGTCCCAGGGGTTGGAACACCGGGGAGCTGTTTTTT CASLRQVRTGPRGWNTGELFF
TRBD1 . TRBJ1-1 TRBV7-9 TGTGCCAGCATAGGACAGGGGTGGACTGAAGCTTTCTTT CASIGQGWTEAFF
. . TRBJ1-2 TRBV7-3 TGTGCCAGCAGCCCGGGGCAGGGGTATGGCTACACCTTC CASSPGQGYGYTF
. . TRBJ1-2 TRBV20-1 TGCAGTGAGGCGTCAGGTGACGGCTACACCTTC CSEASGDGYTF
TRBD2 . TRBJ2-1 TRBV9 TGTGCCAGCAGCATACAGACTAGCGAGCCCTACAATGAGCAGTTCTTC CASSIQTSEPYNEQFF
. . TRBJ2-2 TRBV13 TGTGCCAGCAGTCTAGCGCTCACCGGGGAGCTGTTTTTT CASSLALTGELFF
TRBD1 . TRBJ2-1 TRBV29-1 TGCAGCGTTGAGGATATGACAGGGTCCGATGAGCAGTTCTTC CSVEDMTGSDEQFF
TRBD2 . TRBJ2-7 TRBV2 TGTGCCAGCAGCCCGGGACTAGCGGTCTACGAGCAGTACTTC CASSPGLAVYEQYF
TRBD1 once TRBJ1-5 TRBV7-2 TGTGCCAGCAGCTTCACAGGGGGCGGCAATCAGCCCCAGCATTTT CASSFTGGGNQPQHF
TRBD1 . TRBJ1-6 TRBV4-3 TGCGCCAGCAGCCAAGGGGGGCAACTTCGGGACAGGGATTCACCCCTCCACTTT CASSQGGQLRDRDSPLHF
. . TRBJ2-7 TRBV6-5 TGTGCCAGCTCCGGGGTGTTCCCCGAGCAGTACTTC CASSGVFPEQYF
. once TRBJ2-1 TRBV19 TGTGCCAGTAGTTCCTTTTCCGACACCGATTCCTACAATGAGCAGTTCTTC CASSSFSDTDSYNEQFF
TRBD2 . TRBJ2-2 TRBV28 TGTGCCAGCAGCAGAGCGGGGCCGAGCAGGGAGCTGTTTTTT CASSRAGPSRELFF
. . TRBJ2-7 TRBV11-2 TGTGCCAGCAGCCCTCGAGGGGGGGCCTCCTACGAGCAGTACTTC CASSPRGGASYEQYF
TRBD1 . TRBJ2-3 TRBV29-1 TGCAGCGTTACAGGGGGGTCAGATACGCAGTATTTT CSVTGGSDTQYF
TRBD1 . TRBJ2-7 TRBV7-9 TGTGCCAGCAGCTTTGGCACAGGGGATGAGCAGTACTTC CASSFGTGDEQYF
. . TRBJ1-4 TRBV14 TGTGCCAGCAGCCAAGATCCCCAGAAACTGTTTTTT CASSQDPQKLFF
. . TRBJ1-2 TRBV19 TGTGCCAGTAGTACGACAGAATTTGGGTATGGCTACACCTTC CASSTTEFGYGYTF
TRBD1 few TRBJ1-4 TRBV19 TGTGCCAGTAGTGATCGGGACAGTGCTAATGAAAAACTGTTTTTT CASSDRDSANEKLFF
TRBD2 once TRBJ2-7 TRBV27 TGTGCCAGCAGTTTAGCAGGGACTAGCCCCTACGAGCAGTACTTC CASSLAGTSPYEQYF
. few TRBJ1-2 TRBV19 TGTGCCAGTAGTCCTCAGACGAGGTATGGCTACACCTTC CASSPQTRYGYTF
. . TRBJ2-3 TRBV6-4 TGTGCCAGCAGTGCTCTCCAGGGCACAGATACGCAGTATTTT CASSALQGTDTQYF
. . TRBJ2-6 TRBV5-1 TGCGCCAGCAGCTTGGGGACAGCTGGGGCCAACGTCCTGACTTTC CASSLGTAGANVLTF
. . TRBJ2-5 TRBV30 TGTGCCTGGAGTCCCCCCGGAGAAGAGACCCAGTACTTC CAWSPPGEETQYF
. once TRBJ1-6 TRBV7-6 TGTGCCAGCAGCTTAGACAGGGTTAATTCACCCCTCCACTTT CASSLDRVNSPLHF
. . TRBJ2-7 TRBV2 TGTGCCAGCAGAGGACTCCCCTACGAGCAGTACTTC CASRGLPYEQYF